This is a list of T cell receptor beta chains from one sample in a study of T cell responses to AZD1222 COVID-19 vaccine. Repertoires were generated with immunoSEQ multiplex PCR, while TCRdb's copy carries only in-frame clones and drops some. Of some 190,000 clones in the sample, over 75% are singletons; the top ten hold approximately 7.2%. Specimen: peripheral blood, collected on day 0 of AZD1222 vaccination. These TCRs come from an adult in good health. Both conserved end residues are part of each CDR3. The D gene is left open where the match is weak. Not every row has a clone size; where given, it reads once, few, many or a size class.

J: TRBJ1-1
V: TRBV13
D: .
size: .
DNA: TGTGCCAGCAGCTTAGGAGGGTTGGGGATGTACACTGAAGCTTTCTTT
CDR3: CASSLGGLGMYTEAFF

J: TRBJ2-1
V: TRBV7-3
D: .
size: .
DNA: TGTGCCAGCAGCTTAACCACGAACAATGAGCAGTTCTTC
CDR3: CASSLTTNNEQFF

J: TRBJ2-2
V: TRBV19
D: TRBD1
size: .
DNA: TGTGCCAGTATGCTCGGGACAGGACTAACGGGGGAGCTGTTTTTT
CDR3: CASMLGTGLTGELFF

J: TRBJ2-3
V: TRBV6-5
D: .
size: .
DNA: TGTGCCAGCAGTTACTCCAGGGGCCGGGATACGCAGTATTTT
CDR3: CASSYSRGRDTQYF

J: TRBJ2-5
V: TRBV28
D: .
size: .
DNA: TGTGCCATCCAAAGGCCCGGGGAGAAAGAGACCCAGTACTTC
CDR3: CAIQRPGEKETQYF

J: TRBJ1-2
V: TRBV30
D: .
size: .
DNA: TGTGCCTGGAGTGTTTCCCCGGAGGGCTATGGCTACACCTTC
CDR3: CAWSVSPEGYGYTF

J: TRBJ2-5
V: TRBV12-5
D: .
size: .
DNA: TGTGCTAGTGCCAAGGGGGGTCGAACAGAGACCCAGTACTTC
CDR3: CASAKGGRTETQYF

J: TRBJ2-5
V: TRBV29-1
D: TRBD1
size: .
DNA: TGCAGCGGTGGGACAGGGGGCAGGGAGACCCAGTACTTC
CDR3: CSGGTGGRETQYF

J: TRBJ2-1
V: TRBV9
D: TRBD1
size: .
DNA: TGTGCCAGCACCTTCGCTCGGGACAGGGCTAACAATGAGCAGTTCTTC
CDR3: CASTFARDRANNEQFF

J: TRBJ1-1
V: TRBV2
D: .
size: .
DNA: TGTGCCAGCAGTGAAAGGACAGTGAACACTGAAGCTTTCTTT
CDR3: CASSERTVNTEAFF

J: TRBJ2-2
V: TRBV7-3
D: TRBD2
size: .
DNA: TGTGCCAGCAGCTTAGACGGGCTAGCGGGACCTAACACCGGGGAGCTGTTTTTT
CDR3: CASSLDGLAGPNTGELFF

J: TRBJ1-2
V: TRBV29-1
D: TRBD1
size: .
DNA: TGCAGCGTCCAGGGGGCTTCGTCTATTGGCTACACCTTC
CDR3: CSVQGASSIGYTF

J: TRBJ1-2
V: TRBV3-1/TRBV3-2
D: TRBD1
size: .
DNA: TGTGCCAGCAGCCCCACAGGGGGCGCTTATCATGGCTACACCTTC
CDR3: CASSPTGGAYHGYTF

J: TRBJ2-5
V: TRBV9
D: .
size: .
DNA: TGTGCCAGCAGCGTAGACTTTGGCGAGACCCAGTACTTC
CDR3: CASSVDFGETQYF

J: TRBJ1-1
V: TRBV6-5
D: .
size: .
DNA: TGTGCCAGCAGCGCTTCGGAGGCGGACGCTTTCTTT
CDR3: CASSASEADAFF

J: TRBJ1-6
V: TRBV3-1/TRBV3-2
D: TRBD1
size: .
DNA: TGTGCCAGCAGCCCCCCGGGACAGACCAATTCACCCCTCCACTTT
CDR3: CASSPPGQTNSPLHF

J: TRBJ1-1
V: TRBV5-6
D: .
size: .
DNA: TGTGCCAGCAGCCCCCAGGGTGTGGCTGAAGCTTTCTTT
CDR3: CASSPQGVAEAFF

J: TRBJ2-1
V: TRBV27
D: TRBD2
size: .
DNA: TGTGCCAGCAGTTTATCAGCGGGGGGCTCCTACAATGAGCAGTTCTTC
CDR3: CASSLSAGGSYNEQFF

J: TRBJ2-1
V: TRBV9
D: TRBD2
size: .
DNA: TGTGCCAGCAGCTTACGACTAGCAGCCTACAATGAGCAGTTCTTC
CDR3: CASSLRLAAYNEQFF

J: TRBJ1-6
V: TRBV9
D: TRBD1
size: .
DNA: TGTGCCAGCAGCGTAGGGACAGGGAGGACGCCCCTCCACTTT
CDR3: CASSVGTGRTPLHF

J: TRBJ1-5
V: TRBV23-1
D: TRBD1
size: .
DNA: TGCGCCAGCACTAGAATGATAGAACCGACAGGGATTAATCAGCCCCAGCATTTT
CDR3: CASTRMIEPTGINQPQHF

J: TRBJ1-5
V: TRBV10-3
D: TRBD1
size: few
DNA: TGTGCCATCAGCCCCGGGACAGGGGGCAATCAGCCCCAGCATTTT
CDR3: CAISPGTGGNQPQHF

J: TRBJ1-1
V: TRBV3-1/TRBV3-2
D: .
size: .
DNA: TGTGCCAGCAGCCAAAGGGGACACCTGAACACTGAAGCTTTCTTT
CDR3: CASSQRGHLNTEAFF

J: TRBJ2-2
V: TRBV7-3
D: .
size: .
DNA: TGTGCCAGCAGCTTAACGGTTGGACGAATGACACCTCAACAGGGGGAGCTGTTTTTT
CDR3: CASSLTVGRMTPQQGELFF

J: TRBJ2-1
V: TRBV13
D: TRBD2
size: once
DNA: TGTGCCAGCAGCTTAGGTTTTCTAGCGGGGCTCAATGAGCAGTTCTTC
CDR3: CASSLGFLAGLNEQFF

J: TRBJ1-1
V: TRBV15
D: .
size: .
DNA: TGTGCCACCAGCAGCAGGATGAACACTGAAGCTTTCTTT
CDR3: CATSSRMNTEAFF

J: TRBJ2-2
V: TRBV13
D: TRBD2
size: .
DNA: TGTGCCAGCAGCAATGACCTAGCGGGGGGTCCGAACACCGGGGAGCTGTTTTTT
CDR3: CASSNDLAGGPNTGELFF

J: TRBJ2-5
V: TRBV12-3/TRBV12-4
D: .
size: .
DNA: TGTGCCAGCACCTACGGCGGACGGGAGACCCAGTACTTC
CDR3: CASTYGGRETQYF

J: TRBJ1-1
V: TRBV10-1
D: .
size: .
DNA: TGCGCCAGCAGTGAGTCTTCCCGGAGGGAAGCTTTCTTT
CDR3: CASSESSRREAFF

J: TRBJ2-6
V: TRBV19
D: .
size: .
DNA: TGTGCCAGTACCTCTTGGGCCAACGTCCTGACTTTC
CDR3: CASTSWANVLTF

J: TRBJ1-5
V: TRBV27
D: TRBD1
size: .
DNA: TGTGCCAGCGGAGGGACAGGGGACAATCAGCCCCAGCATTTT
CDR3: CASGGTGDNQPQHF

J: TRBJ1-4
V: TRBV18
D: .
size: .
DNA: TGTGCCAGCTCACCAGGGGTAGCAACTAATGAAAAACTGTTTTTT
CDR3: CASSPGVATNEKLFF

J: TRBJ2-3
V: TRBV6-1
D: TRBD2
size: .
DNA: TGTGCCAGCAGTGAAGTTGCGGGGGGGCCAGATACGCAGTATTTT
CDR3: CASSEVAGGPDTQYF

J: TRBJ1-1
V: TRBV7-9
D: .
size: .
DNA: TGTGCCAGCAGTGTCAGGGCAGGTGGTTGGACTGAAGCTTTCTTT
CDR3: CASSVRAGGWTEAFF

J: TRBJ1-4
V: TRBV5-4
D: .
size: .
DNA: TGTGCCAGCAGCTTAGGCTCCGGGACTACAAATGAAAAACTGTTTTTT
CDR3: CASSLGSGTTNEKLFF

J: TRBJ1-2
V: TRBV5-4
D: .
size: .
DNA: TGTGCCAGCAACCAGGACGGACGAGCTAACTATGGCTACACCTTC
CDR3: CASNQDGRANYGYTF

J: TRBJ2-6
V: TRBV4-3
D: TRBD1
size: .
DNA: TGCGCCAGCAGCCAAGATGAGACAGGGGGCTCTGGGGCCAACGTCCTGACTTTC
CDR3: CASSQDETGGSGANVLTF

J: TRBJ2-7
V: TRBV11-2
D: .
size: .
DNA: TGTGCCAGCAGCTTACAGTTTTACGAGCAGTACTTC
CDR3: CASSLQFYEQYF

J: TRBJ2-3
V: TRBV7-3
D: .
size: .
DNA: TGTGCCAGCAGCTTAACAGGGTCTGGCACAGATACGCAGTATTTT
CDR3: CASSLTGSGTDTQYF

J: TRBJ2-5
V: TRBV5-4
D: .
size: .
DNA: TGTGCCAGCAGCTTGGATTTCGAAAAAGAGACCCAGTACTTC
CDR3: CASSLDFEKETQYF

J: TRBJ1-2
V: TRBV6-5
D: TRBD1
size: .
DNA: TGTGCCAGCAGTTTTGCCGGGACAGGCCTCTATGGCTACACCTTC
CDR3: CASSFAGTGLYGYTF

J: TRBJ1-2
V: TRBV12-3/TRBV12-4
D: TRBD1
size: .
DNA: TGTGCCAGCAGTTCAGGGACAGCTCATGGCTACACCTTC
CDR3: CASSSGTAHGYTF

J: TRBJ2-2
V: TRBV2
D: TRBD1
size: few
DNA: TGTGCCAGCAGCGAGACAGGGTTCGAGTTGGGGGAGCTGTTTTTT
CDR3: CASSETGFELGELFF

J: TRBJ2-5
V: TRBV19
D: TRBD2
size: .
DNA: TGTGTCAGTAGTATGAGGCGGGGGAAGGCTCTGGAGACCCAGTACTTC
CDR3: CVSSMRRGKALETQYF

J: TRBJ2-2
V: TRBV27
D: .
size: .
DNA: TGTGCCAGCAGTTTACTAGTGGACACCGGGGAGCTGTTTTTT
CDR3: CASSLLVDTGELFF

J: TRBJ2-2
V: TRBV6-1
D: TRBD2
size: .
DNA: TGTGCCAGCAGTGAACCGGGGGGGAACGCCGGGGAGCTGTTTTTT
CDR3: CASSEPGGNAGELFF